One and the same sample provided the 3 T cell receptor beta chains below, sequenced in a study of T cells in localized non-small cell lung cancer. The assay was immunoSEQ multiplex PCR, and TCRdb's table has in-frame clones only and misses some. The profile shows about 700 clones, over 15% of them singletons. The material sequenced was lung tumor tissue, taken before any cancer treatment. Receptor source: a male donor at least 60 years old with stage III squamous cell lung carcinoma.

The table lists this clone with a few counts. J is TRBJ2-1 and V is TRBV6-8; TRBD2 might be the D (6 bases). There are 15 residues in the CDR3. Germline CDR1 is MNHGY and CDR2 is SAAAGT. V dropped 7 bases and J dropped 4 bases, with 17 bases sitting between them. The DNA of the CDR3 is TGTGCCAGCACCCCACCGGGACTGGATTACAATGAGCAGTTCTTC. Translated, it gives CASTPPGLDYNEQFF.

The V gene is TRBV6-8, the J gene TRBJ2-1; 7 nucleotides align to TRBD2. The CDR3 sequence is 14 residues long. The germline V gene encodes CDR1 MNHGY and CDR2 SAAAGT. Losses at the gene ends were 7 bases for V and 5 bases for J; bases not matched to a gene: 8. In DNA form, the CDR3 reads TGTGCCAGCAAGGCGGGAGCGGGGAACAATGAGCAGTTCTTC. This encodes CASKAGAGNNEQFF.

The gene calls are TRBV5-1 and TRBJ2-5, with D tentatively TRBD2 (7 bases). V shed 4 bases and J shed 2 bases, with 12 bases lying between them. Germline-derived CDR1 and CDR2 are SGHRS and YFSETQ. The CDR3 has 14 amino acids. CDR3: CASSQGREQETQYF. DNA of the CDR3: TGCGCCAGCAGCCAGGGGAGGGAACAAGAGACCCAGTACTTC.